This T cell receptor (beta chain) was captured in a study of blood T cell repertoires in COVID-19 (dated by TCRdb to 2020 to 2022). Background on the whole study: Collaborator samples came from the United States, Italy and Spain and covered acute and convalescent phases of COVID-19. The material from the prospective study consisted of cDNA or gDNA derived from T cells, B-cell-depleted T cells, or PBMCs. Deeply sampled blood TCRbeta repertoires from subjects exposed to, actively infected with, or recovered from COVID-19 were included in the dataset. The repertoires were released in a freely available public database meant as a resource for research on the immune response to SARS-CoV-2. The samples were drawn from the first 160 participants of the ongoing ImmuneRACE study and from some 1,300 subjects provided by 6 global collaborators. Sample metadata almost always included a de-identified subject ID, COVID-19 status, age in years and sex. HLA class I and class II types, where available, came from metadata supplied by the sample provider rather than from assay-based typing.

Study-wide findings and limitations: How much clinical and demographic metadata was included differed by source and by participant, and the metadata was provided uncurated.

Relative to germline, V is 7 bases shorter and J is 3 bases shorter, with 18 bases between their ends. Spanning cysteine to phenylalanine, the CDR3 consists of 14 amino acids. Of the read, only the CDR3 DNA is kept; its 42 bases are in frame from base 1. According to the germline V gene (reference sequence), CDR1 reads GTSNPN and CDR2 reads SVGIG. In the case of this clone: The antigen it recognizes is unknown. The sample holds no much larger clone one base away, and base qualities are not on file.

Whole blood was collected in K2EDTA tubes by collaborating institutions according to the institutions' own protocols. For TCRbeta analysis, collaborators shipped samples in one of three forms: frozen whole blood, isolated PBMCs, or DNA extracted from either of those sample types. TCRbeta CDR3 regions were amplified from genomic DNA using the immunoSEQ Assay, a bias-controlled multiplex PCR. On the study's bioinformatics: The number of nucleated cells in each sample was estimated by amplification of reference gene primers within the assay. Sequence reads were collapsed and filtered to measure the absolute abundance of every unique TCRbeta CDR3 rearrangement. Productive Simpson clonality was computed per sample as the square root of Simpson's diversity index over productive rearrangements. TCRdb obtained this table from immuneACCESS and retained in-frame rearrangements with V and J assigned. These tables miss some clones; where compared with another copy, unresolved V genes account for less than half of the shortfall, and the remainder is unexplained. That table supplies the V and J calls and clone size; D and trimming were determined from the DNA. The sample table shows around 80,000 clones, and 70% to 80% are seen once. The ten largest clones add up to approximately 5.8% of the sample.

The sequence links TRBV30 to TRBJ1-2; 5 matching bases give a weak D call of TRBD1. The sample consisted of peripheral blood. The receptor comes from a man between 50 and 59 years old with active or convalescent COVID-19. The nucleotide sequence is TGTGCCTACCCCGGGGGGTGGGGGGACTATGGCTACACCTTC. This gives the protein CAYPGGWGDYGYTF.